The rows below give T cell receptor beta chains drawn from one sample of a study of blood T cell repertoires in COVID-19. The method was immunoSEQ multiplex PCR; TCRdb's version includes in-frame clones alone and lacks a portion of them. The table has 250,000 or so clones, about 87% seen once. Sample: PBMCs or T cells enriched from blood (not recorded which). Every receptor here comes from a woman between 40 and 50 years old with acute COVID-19. Both conserved end residues are part of each CDR3. Each record gives: clone size, J gene, V gene, D gene, CDR3 protein, CDR3 DNA. The D gene is left open where the match is weak. Clone size appears in some rows only: once, few, many, or a class for an expanded clone.

>.|TRBJ1-2|TRBV7-2|.
CASSPQGIRYGYTF
TGTGCCAGCAGCCCCCAGGGAATTCGGTATGGCTACACCTTC
>.|TRBJ2-5|TRBV4-2|TRBD2
CASSQDRASGGAQETQYF
TGTGCCAGCAGCCAAGATCGGGCTAGCGGGGGGGCCCAAGAGACCCAGTACTTC
>once|TRBJ2-7|TRBV30|TRBD2
CASREGTYEQYF
TGTGCCTCCAGGGAGGGGACCTACGAGCAGTACTTC
>.|TRBJ1-6|TRBV11-3|.
CASSLGGSSYNSPLHF
TGTGCCAGCAGCTTAGGAGGGAGTTCCTATAATTCACCCCTCCACTTT
>once|TRBJ1-3|TRBV12-3/TRBV12-4|.
CASSHTTGNTIYF
TGTGCCAGCAGCCATACGACAGGAAACACCATATATTTT
>.|TRBJ2-3|TRBV6-5|TRBD1
CASSSFLTGGTDTQYF
TGTGCCAGCAGTTCCTTCTTGACAGGGGGGACAGATACGCAGTATTTT
>.|TRBJ2-5|TRBV2|.
CATELGIAQETQYF
TGTGCCACCGAGCTCGGGATAGCGCAAGAGACCCAGTACTTC
>.|TRBJ2-2|TRBV18|.
CASSPLVRAGPNTGELFF
TGTGCCAGCTCACCACTCGTGCGGGCGGGACCGAACACCGGGGAGCTGTTTTTT
>once|TRBJ2-7|TRBV3-1/TRBV3-2|.
CASSQVSGYEQYF
TGTGCCAGCAGCCAGGTTAGCGGCTACGAGCAGTACTTC
>.|TRBJ2-5|TRBV7-6|.
CASSLAPGLGGTQYF
TGTGCCAGCAGCTTAGCACCGGGACTGGGGGGGACCCAGTACTTC
>.|TRBJ1-6|TRBV5-5|TRBD1
CASIRQGYYNSPLHF
TGTGCCAGCATCCGACAGGGATACTATAATTCACCCCTCCACTTT
>once|TRBJ2-5|TRBV7-9|.
CASSLVPAGWAQYF
TGTGCCAGCAGCTTAGTACCGGCGGGGTGGGCCCAGTACTTC
>.|TRBJ2-1|TRBV5-1|.
CASSLSPSAYNEQFF
TGCGCCAGCAGCTTGTCCCCTAGCGCATACAATGAGCAGTTCTTC
>.|TRBJ2-1|TRBV5-1|TRBD2
CASSTGTSGGNEQFF
TGCGCCAGCAGCACAGGGACTAGCGGGGGCAATGAGCAGTTCTTC
>.|TRBJ2-6|TRBV18|.
CASSQIQPGGANVLTF
TGTGCCAGCTCACAGATACAACCAGGGGGGGCCAACGTCCTGACTTTC
>once|TRBJ1-2|TRBV7-2|.
CASSYAGTSGGYTF
TGTGCCAGCAGCTACGCCGGGACAAGCGGAGGCTACACCTTC
>.|TRBJ1-2|TRBV5-1|TRBD1
CASSPPGQGLGYTF
TGCGCCAGCAGCCCTCCGGGACAGGGTTTAGGCTACACCTTC
>once|TRBJ2-5|TRBV5-4|TRBD2
CASSLAVGGRLRETQYF
TGTGCCAGCAGCTTGGCGGTGGGAGGGCGGTTGCGGGAGACCCAGTACTTC
>.|TRBJ1-5|TRBV5-3|TRBD1
CARSLPVPGQGIYSNQPQHF
TGTGCCAGAAGCTTGCCTGTCCCGGGACAGGGGATCTATAGCAATCAGCCCCAGCATTTT
>.|TRBJ2-1|TRBV10-3|TRBD1
CANRAGQGSEEQFF
TGTGCCAACAGGGCGGGACAGGGATCGGAGGAGCAGTTCTTC
>once|TRBJ1-2|TRBV11-2|.
CASSFGGGYGYTF
TGTGCCAGCAGCTTTGGGGGGGGCTATGGCTACACCTTC
>.|TRBJ1-4|TRBV7-9|.
CASSLRAGVDEKLFF
TGTGCCAGCAGCTTACGTGCAGGGGTGGACGAAAAACTGTTTTTT
>.|TRBJ2-4|TRBV5-1|.
CASTPEGGEFIKNIQYF
TGCGCCAGCACTCCGGAAGGGGGGGAGTTTATTAAAAACATTCAGTACTTC
>.|TRBJ2-1|TRBV4-3|TRBD1
CASSQGDRASEQFF
TGCGCCAGCAGCCAAGGGGACAGGGCGTCGGAGCAGTTCTTC
>.|TRBJ1-5|TRBV2|.
CASFRGEGGQPQHF
TGTGCCAGCTTCCGGGGGGAGGGCGGGCAGCCCCAGCATTTT
>.|TRBJ1-3|TRBV10-3|.
CAISESVVSIYF
TGTGCCATCAGTGAGTCCGTAGTCTCCATATATTTT
>.|TRBJ2-3|TRBV6-4|TRBD2
CASSEVAGSTDTQYF
TGTGCCAGCAGTGAAGTAGCGGGGAGCACAGATACGCAGTATTTT
>.|TRBJ2-2|TRBV12-3/TRBV12-4|.
CASSFTGELFF
TGTGCCAGCAGTTTTACAGGGGAGCTGTTTTTT
>.|TRBJ1-5|TRBV3-1/TRBV3-2|TRBD1
CASSETGIYQPQHF
TGTGCCAGCAGTGAGACAGGGATTTATCAGCCCCAGCATTTT
>.|TRBJ1-6|TRBV19|TRBD1
CASSTRTGNSPLHF
TGTGCCAGTAGTACCCGGACAGGGAATTCACCCCTCCACTTT
>.|TRBJ1-2|TRBV4-3|TRBD1
CASSQGLRQGAYGYTF
TGCGCCAGCAGCCAAGGGCTTCGGCAGGGGGCCTATGGCTACACCTTC
>once|TRBJ1-6|TRBV5-1|.
CASSYRVGNSPLHF
TGCGCCAGCAGCTACAGGGTCGGCAATTCACCCCTCCACTTT
>.|TRBJ1-1|TRBV18|TRBD1
CASSPSQGASTEAFF
TGTGCCAGCTCACCATCGCAGGGGGCAAGCACTGAAGCTTTCTTT
>.|TRBJ2-1|TRBV30|.
CAWTPGSSAYIEQFF
TGTGCCTGGACCCCCGGGTCCAGTGCTTACATTGAGCAGTTCTTC
>.|TRBJ1-2|TRBV7-8|TRBD1
CASSFRTGGYGYTF
TGTGCCAGCAGCTTCCGGACAGGTGGTTATGGCTACACCTTC
>.|TRBJ2-2|TRBV13|TRBD2
CASSLVAGGNTGELFF
TGTGCCAGCAGCTTAGTCGCGGGAGGGAACACCGGGGAGCTGTTTTTT
>.|TRBJ1-2|TRBV5-6|.
CASSLDPGNYGYTF
TGTGCCAGCAGCTTGGATCCAGGCAACTATGGCTACACCTTC
>.|TRBJ1-2|TRBV30|.
CARTEDKPSGYTF
TGTGCCCGAACTGAAGACAAGCCAAGTGGCTACACCTTC
>.|TRBJ2-1|TRBV9|.
CASSTHGLDSLFRNEQFF
TGTGCCAGCAGCACCCACGGACTGGACTCGCTGTTTAGGAATGAGCAGTTCTTC
>once|TRBJ2-1|TRBV11-3|TRBD2
CASSLRASGGEQFF
TGTGCCAGCAGCTTACGGGCTAGCGGGGGTGAGCAGTTCTTC
>few|TRBJ1-6|TRBV6-5|.
CASSLLSGSYNSPLHF
TGTGCCAGCAGTTTGTTGTCAGGCTCCTATAATTCACCCCTCCACTTT